Listed below are T cell receptor beta chains from one sample, sequenced in a study of T cells in localized non-small cell lung cancer. Assay used: immunoSEQ multiplex PCR; TCRdb lists only in-frame clones, some missing. Of about 72,000 clones in the sample, roughly 83% were seen once. This material consisted of peripheral blood, taken before any cancer treatment. All receptors derive from a female donor over 55 with stage I lung adenocarcinoma. Each CDR3 is given with its conserved first and last residue. Fields, in order: clone size, V gene, J gene, D gene, CDR3 DNA, CDR3 protein. The D gene is left open where the match is weak. Not every row has a clone size; where given, it reads once, few, many or a size class.

clone_size: -
v_call: TRBV4-1
j_call: TRBJ1-3
d_call: -
cdr3_nt: TGCGCCAGCAGCCAAGATGGCAGTCTTGGAAACACCATATATTTT
cdr3_aa: CASSQDGSLGNTIYF

clone_size: -
v_call: TRBV9
j_call: TRBJ2-6
d_call: TRBD1
cdr3_nt: TGTGCCAGCAGCGCGACAGGGGCTGGGGCCAACGTCCTGACTTTC
cdr3_aa: CASSATGAGANVLTF

clone_size: -
v_call: TRBV6-6
j_call: TRBJ2-1
d_call: TRBD2
cdr3_nt: TGTGCCAGCAGTTCGGGGGCGGGAGGGATCTACAATGAGCAGTTCTTC
cdr3_aa: CASSSGAGGIYNEQFF

clone_size: -
v_call: TRBV7-2
j_call: TRBJ2-3
d_call: TRBD1
cdr3_nt: TGTGCCAGCAGCGTGACAGGGGGAAGCACAGATACGCAGTATTTT
cdr3_aa: CASSVTGGSTDTQYF

clone_size: -
v_call: TRBV11-3
j_call: TRBJ2-3
d_call: TRBD2
cdr3_nt: TGTGCCAGCAGCAGCGGGGGGGCCACAGATACGCAGTATTTT
cdr3_aa: CASSSGGATDTQYF

clone_size: -
v_call: TRBV10-3
j_call: TRBJ2-1
d_call: -
cdr3_nt: TGTGCCATCAGGGGCGTTGGGGACTGGGGTGAGCAGTTCTTC
cdr3_aa: CAIRGVGDWGEQFF

clone_size: -
v_call: TRBV27
j_call: TRBJ1-1
d_call: -
cdr3_nt: TGTGCCAGCAGTTTCTACCCGAACACTGAAGCTTTCTTT
cdr3_aa: CASSFYPNTEAFF

clone_size: -
v_call: TRBV4-2
j_call: TRBJ2-7
d_call: TRBD2
cdr3_nt: TGTGCCAGCAGCCAAGGACTAGCGGGAGTGGGATTCGGCTACGAGCAGTACTTC
cdr3_aa: CASSQGLAGVGFGYEQYF

clone_size: -
v_call: TRBV9
j_call: TRBJ2-6
d_call: TRBD1
cdr3_nt: TGTGCCAGCAGCGGGGGACAGCCCTTCTCGGGGGCCAACGTCCTGACTTTC
cdr3_aa: CASSGGQPFSGANVLTF

clone_size: -
v_call: TRBV7-7
j_call: TRBJ2-5
d_call: -
cdr3_nt: TGTGCTAGCAGCCAGGGGTACCAAGAGACCCAGTACTTC
cdr3_aa: CASSQGYQETQYF

clone_size: -
v_call: TRBV28
j_call: TRBJ1-2
d_call: -
cdr3_nt: TGTGCCAGCAGTTTAGACGGTAACTATGGCTACACCTTC
cdr3_aa: CASSLDGNYGYTF

clone_size: -
v_call: TRBV5-1
j_call: TRBJ2-7
d_call: TRBD1
cdr3_nt: TGCGCCAGCAGCACGTCGACAGGGAAATCCAACGAGCAGTACTTC
cdr3_aa: CASSTSTGKSNEQYF

clone_size: -
v_call: TRBV7-2
j_call: TRBJ1-1
d_call: -
cdr3_nt: TGTGCCAGCAGCTTAGGAACCGGGACACGAGCTTTCTTT
cdr3_aa: CASSLGTGTRAFF

clone_size: -
v_call: TRBV7-7
j_call: TRBJ2-6
d_call: -
cdr3_nt: TGTGCCAGCAGCCGCGACAGGTGGTCCAACGTCCTGACTTTC
cdr3_aa: CASSRDRWSNVLTF

clone_size: -
v_call: TRBV11-2
j_call: TRBJ2-5
d_call: -
cdr3_nt: TGTGCCAGCAGCTTGAAAGAGACCCAGTACTTC
cdr3_aa: CASSLKETQYF

clone_size: -
v_call: TRBV9
j_call: TRBJ2-1
d_call: -
cdr3_nt: TGTGCCAGCAGCGTAGCTATCCCGGGACCGCAGTTCTTC
cdr3_aa: CASSVAIPGPQFF

clone_size: -
v_call: TRBV5-1
j_call: TRBJ1-1
d_call: TRBD1
cdr3_nt: TGCGCCAGCAGCTTCGGGACAGGGGGCGACGAAGCTTTCTTT
cdr3_aa: CASSFGTGGDEAFF

clone_size: few
v_call: TRBV11-3
j_call: TRBJ2-7
d_call: -
cdr3_nt: TGTGCCAGCAGCCCCAGCCAGGGTTCAAACTACGAGCAGTACTTC
cdr3_aa: CASSPSQGSNYEQYF

clone_size: -
v_call: TRBV29-1
j_call: TRBJ2-1
d_call: TRBD1
cdr3_nt: TGCAGCACGGGACAGGGCAGCTCCTACAATGAGCAGTTCTTC
cdr3_aa: CSTGQGSSYNEQFF

clone_size: -
v_call: TRBV6-6
j_call: TRBJ1-2
d_call: -
cdr3_nt: TGTGCCAGCACCCCAGGGTATGGCTACACCTTC
cdr3_aa: CASTPGYGYTF

clone_size: once
v_call: TRBV7-6
j_call: TRBJ2-7
d_call: -
cdr3_nt: TGTGCCAGCAGCTTACGCGGCCGAACCTACGAGCAGTACTTC
cdr3_aa: CASSLRGRTYEQYF

clone_size: -
v_call: TRBV5-6
j_call: TRBJ1-2
d_call: -
cdr3_nt: TGTGCCAGCAGCTTCTCCTTCACAGCGTATGGCTACACCTTC
cdr3_aa: CASSFSFTAYGYTF

clone_size: -
v_call: TRBV5-8
j_call: TRBJ1-3
d_call: -
cdr3_nt: TGTGCCAGCAGCAGACACATGCCTGGAAACACCATATATTTT
cdr3_aa: CASSRHMPGNTIYF

clone_size: few
v_call: TRBV11-2
j_call: TRBJ2-7
d_call: TRBD1
cdr3_nt: TGTGCCAGCAGCTTAAACCACAGGGGCCACGAGCAGTACTTC
cdr3_aa: CASSLNHRGHEQYF

clone_size: -
v_call: TRBV5-6
j_call: TRBJ2-3
d_call: TRBD2
cdr3_nt: TGTGCCAGCAGCTTCTGGACTAGCGGGGTAATCACAGATACGCAGTATTTT
cdr3_aa: CASSFWTSGVITDTQYF

clone_size: few
v_call: TRBV5-5
j_call: TRBJ2-6
d_call: -
cdr3_nt: TGTGCCAGCAGCCCCTTCTCCGACACCCCCTCTGGGGCCAACGTCCTGACTTTC
cdr3_aa: CASSPFSDTPSGANVLTF

clone_size: -
v_call: TRBV14
j_call: TRBJ2-1
d_call: -
cdr3_nt: TGTGCCAGCAGCCAGAGGACCCCTAACTACAATGAGCAGTTCTTC
cdr3_aa: CASSQRTPNYNEQFF

clone_size: -
v_call: TRBV6-5
j_call: TRBJ2-7
d_call: TRBD1
cdr3_nt: TGTGCCAGCAGGCGGGGACAGGGGGCTAAATACGAGCAGTACTTC
cdr3_aa: CASRRGQGAKYEQYF

clone_size: -
v_call: TRBV7-9
j_call: TRBJ2-1
d_call: -
cdr3_nt: TGTGCCAGCAGCTTAGCAGGGTCTGCTTGGGGGTTCTTC
cdr3_aa: CASSLAGSAWGFF

clone_size: once
v_call: TRBV20-1
j_call: TRBJ2-5
d_call: -
cdr3_nt: TGCAGTGCTATTCCAGGGGAGACCCAGTACTTC
cdr3_aa: CSAIPGETQYF

clone_size: -
v_call: TRBV29-1
j_call: TRBJ1-1
d_call: TRBD1
cdr3_nt: TGCAGCGTTTCGAGGGGGCCAGCAACTGAAGCTTTCTTT
cdr3_aa: CSVSRGPATEAFF

clone_size: -
v_call: TRBV9
j_call: TRBJ2-3
d_call: -
cdr3_nt: TGTGCCAGCAGCGTAGTTTTAAGAGATACGCAGTATTTT
cdr3_aa: CASSVVLRDTQYF

clone_size: -
v_call: TRBV18
j_call: TRBJ1-5
d_call: -
cdr3_nt: TGTGCCAGCGCCGATTCGGGCAATCAGCCCCAGCATTTT
cdr3_aa: CASADSGNQPQHF

clone_size: -
v_call: TRBV27
j_call: TRBJ1-5
d_call: -
cdr3_nt: TGTGCCAGCAGTTTATATGCTTTCGGCCAGGATAGCAATCAGCCCCAGCATTTT
cdr3_aa: CASSLYAFGQDSNQPQHF

clone_size: few
v_call: TRBV15
j_call: TRBJ2-1
d_call: TRBD2
cdr3_nt: TGTGCCAACCAGCGGGAGATGGAGTTCTTC
cdr3_aa: CANQREMEFF

clone_size: -
v_call: TRBV11-2
j_call: TRBJ2-7
d_call: TRBD2
cdr3_nt: TGTGCCAGCAGCTGGGGTCAGGGAATACTAGCGGGGGCCTACGAGCAGTACTTC
cdr3_aa: CASSWGQGILAGAYEQYF

clone_size: -
v_call: TRBV4-1
j_call: TRBJ1-2
d_call: TRBD1
cdr3_nt: TGCGCCAGCACCAAAGAGGGGGCGGTTACTAACTATGGCTACACCTTC
cdr3_aa: CASTKEGAVTNYGYTF

clone_size: -
v_call: TRBV5-1
j_call: TRBJ1-1
d_call: -
cdr3_nt: TGCGCCAGCGGACCCGACAGGAACACTGAAGCTTTCTTT
cdr3_aa: CASGPDRNTEAFF

clone_size: -
v_call: TRBV28
j_call: TRBJ2-7
d_call: -
cdr3_nt: TGTGCCAGCAGTTTCGGAGACGGAGCCTACGAGCAGTACTTC
cdr3_aa: CASSFGDGAYEQYF

clone_size: -
v_call: TRBV5-1
j_call: TRBJ2-7
d_call: -
cdr3_nt: TGTGCCAGCACGCCCTCCTTAGGGCTCTACGAGCAGTACTTC
cdr3_aa: CASTPSLGLYEQYF

clone_size: -
v_call: TRBV2
j_call: TRBJ2-7
d_call: TRBD2
cdr3_nt: TGTGCCAGCAGGGGCCCCGCGACTAGCGGATACGAGCAGTACTTC
cdr3_aa: CASRGPATSGYEQYF

clone_size: -
v_call: TRBV11-3
j_call: TRBJ2-7
d_call: -
cdr3_nt: TGTGCCAGCGGGACATACTACGAGCAGTACTTC
cdr3_aa: CASGTYYEQYF

clone_size: -
v_call: TRBV10-3
j_call: TRBJ1-2
d_call: TRBD1
cdr3_nt: TGTGCCATCAAAGACCGGCAGGGGGTAGGAGGCTACACCTTC
cdr3_aa: CAIKDRQGVGGYTF

clone_size: -
v_call: TRBV27
j_call: TRBJ1-6
d_call: TRBD1
cdr3_nt: TGTGCCAGCAGTTGGGGACAGGGGGCGGGTTCACCCCTCCACTTT
cdr3_aa: CASSWGQGAGSPLHF